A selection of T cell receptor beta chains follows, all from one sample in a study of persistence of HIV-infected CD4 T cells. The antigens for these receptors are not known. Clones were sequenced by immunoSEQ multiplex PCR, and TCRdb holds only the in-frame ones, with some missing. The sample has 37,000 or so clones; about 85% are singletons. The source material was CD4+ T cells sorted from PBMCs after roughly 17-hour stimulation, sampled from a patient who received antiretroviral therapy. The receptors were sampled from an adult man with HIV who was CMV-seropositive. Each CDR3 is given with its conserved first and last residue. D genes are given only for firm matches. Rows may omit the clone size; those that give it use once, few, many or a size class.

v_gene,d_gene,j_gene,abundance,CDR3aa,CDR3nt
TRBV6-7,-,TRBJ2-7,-,CASSYSSGTDSYEQYF,TGTGCCAGCAGTTACTCGTCCGGGACGGACTCCTACGAGCAGTACTTC
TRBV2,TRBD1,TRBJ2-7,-,CASGQGYGYEQYF,TGTGCCAGCGGACAGGGATACGGCTACGAGCAGTACTTC
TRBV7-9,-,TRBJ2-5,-,CASSLSRGRSWTQYF,TGTGCCAGCAGCTTATCCCGGGGGAGATCGTGGACCCAGTACTTC
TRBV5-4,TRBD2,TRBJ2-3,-,CASSFIGRGTDTQYF,TGTGCCAGCAGCTTTATAGGGAGGGGCACAGATACGCAGTATTTT
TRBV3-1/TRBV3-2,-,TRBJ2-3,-,CASSLVQGTDTQYF,TGTGCCAGCAGCCTCGTCCAGGGCACAGATACGCAGTATTTT
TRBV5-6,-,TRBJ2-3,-,CASSKGVGDTQYF,TGTGCCAGCAGCAAAGGGGTCGGAGATACGCAGTATTTT
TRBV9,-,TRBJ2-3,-,CASTKRLSDTQYF,TGTGCCAGCACCAAACGCCTTTCGGATACGCAGTATTTT
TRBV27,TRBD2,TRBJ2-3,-,CASSFQRGSTDTQYF,TGTGCCAGCAGTTTCCAGCGGGGGAGCACAGATACGCAGTATTTT
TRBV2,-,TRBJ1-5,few,CASAAEGGGNQPQHF,TGTGCCAGCGCGGCGGAGGGGGGAGGCAATCAGCCCCAGCATTTT
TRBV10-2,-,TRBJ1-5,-,CASSESKGDNQPQHF,TGCGCCAGCAGTGAGTCGAAGGGTGACAATCAGCCCCAGCATTTT
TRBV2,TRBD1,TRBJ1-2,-,CASSGSGGVGGYTF,TGTGCCAGCAGTGGTTCAGGGGGCGTTGGCGGCTACACCTTC
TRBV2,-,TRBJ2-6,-,CARSNSGANVLTF,TGTGCCAGGTCGAACTCTGGGGCCAACGTCCTGACTTTC
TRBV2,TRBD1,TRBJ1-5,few,CASSVRTGLNQPQHF,TGTGCCAGCAGTGTAAGGACAGGATTAAATCAGCCCCAGCATTTT
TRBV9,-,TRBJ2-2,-,CATREGGNTGELFF,TGTGCCACCCGAGAAGGAGGGAACACCGGGGAGCTGTTTTTT
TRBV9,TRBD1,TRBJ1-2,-,CASSPNRDSFNYGYTF,TGTGCCAGCAGCCCGAACCGGGACAGCTTTAACTATGGCTACACCTTC
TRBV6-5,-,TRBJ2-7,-,CASILDGGLYEQYF,TGTGCCAGCATCCTAGATGGGGGGTTATACGAGCAGTACTTC
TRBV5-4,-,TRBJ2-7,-,CASSSTLFPYEQYF,TGTGCCAGCAGCTCTACTCTTTTTCCCTACGAGCAGTACTTC
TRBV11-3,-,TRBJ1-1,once,CASSLDGRTEAFF,TGTGCCAGCAGCTTAGATGGACGAACTGAAGCTTTCTTT
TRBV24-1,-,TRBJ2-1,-,CATSDSRGSWNEQFF,TGTGCCACCAGTGATTCCCGGGGGTCATGGAATGAGCAGTTCTTC
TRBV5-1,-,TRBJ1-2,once,CASSGRDGSYGYTF,TGCGCCAGCAGCGGGCGGGACGGAAGCTATGGCTACACCTTC
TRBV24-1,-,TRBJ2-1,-,CATSDSGGDSDKDEQFF,TGTGCCACCAGTGATTCGGGGGGGGACAGCGATAAGGATGAGCAGTTCTTC
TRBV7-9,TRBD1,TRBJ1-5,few,CASSLGGTGNQPQHF,TGTGCCAGCAGCTTAGGAGGGACAGGCAATCAGCCCCAGCATTTT
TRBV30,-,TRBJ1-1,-,CAWSARAIWGSTEAFF,TGTGCCTGGAGTGCCAGGGCCATATGGGGTAGCACTGAAGCTTTCTTT
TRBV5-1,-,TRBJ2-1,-,CASSLGRLGEQFF,TGCGCCAGCAGCTTGGGCAGGCTCGGCGAGCAGTTCTTC
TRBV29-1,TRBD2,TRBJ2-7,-,CSVGGGVYEQYF,TGCAGCGTTGGGGGAGGGGTTTACGAGCAGTACTTC
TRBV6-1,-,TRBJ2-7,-,CASSEGYEQYF,TGTGCCAGCAGTGAGGGCTACGAGCAGTACTTC
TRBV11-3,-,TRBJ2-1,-,CASSPRGNRGEQFF,TGTGCCAGCAGCCCGCGGGGTAACCGGGGTGAGCAGTTCTTC
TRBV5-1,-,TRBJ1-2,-,CASSLDAGDGYTF,TGCGCCAGCAGCTTGGATGCAGGGGATGGCTACACCTTC
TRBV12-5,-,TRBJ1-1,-,CASGLLGGRTEAFF,TGTGCTAGTGGTTTGCTAGGGGGAAGGACTGAAGCTTTCTTT
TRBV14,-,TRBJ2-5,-,CARTFSWGHLTKETQYF,TGTGCCAGGACCTTTTCCTGGGGCCACCTTACTAAAGAGACCCAGTACTTC
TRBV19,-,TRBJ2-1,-,CASSTRYNEQFF,TGTGCCAGTAGTACTCGATACAATGAGCAGTTCTTC
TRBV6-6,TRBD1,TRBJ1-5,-,CASRGQENSNQPQHF,TGTGCCAGCAGAGGACAGGAGAATAGCAATCAGCCCCAGCATTTT
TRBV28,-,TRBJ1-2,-,CASSSPRDGNYGYTF,TGTGCCAGCAGTTCTCCTCGGGACGGGAACTATGGCTACACCTTC
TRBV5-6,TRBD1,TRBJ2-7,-,CASSSPGQGEYF,TGTGCCAGCAGCTCCCCCGGACAGGGGGAGTACTTC
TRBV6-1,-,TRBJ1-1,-,CASTPNVPEAFF,TGTGCCAGCACCCCCAATGTACCTGAAGCTTTCTTT
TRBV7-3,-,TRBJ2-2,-,CASSLTDPSLNTGELFF,TGTGCCAGCAGCTTAACGGACCCTTCCCTCAACACCGGGGAGCTGTTTTTT
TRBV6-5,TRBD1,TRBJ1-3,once,CASSIRGPDGNTIYF,TGTGCCAGCAGTATAAGGGGGCCAGATGGAAACACCATATATTTT